Below, 25 T cell receptor beta chains from the same sample are listed, as sequenced in a study of blood T cell repertoires in COVID-19. The table came from immunoSEQ multiplex PCR; TCRdb's copy has only in-frame clones and leaves some out. The sample comprises around 72,000 clones, over 75% of which are singletons, and roughly 29% rests with the top ten. The specimen was peripheral blood. Source of these receptors: a middle-aged man with acute or convalescent COVID-19.

The V and J genes are TRBV19 and TRBJ1-5; 7 bases match TRBD1. The germline gives CDR1 LNHDA, CDR2 SQIVND (reference sequence). The length of the CDR3 is 14 residues. The V segment lost 5 bases and the J segment 6 bases; nucleotides outside the gene matches: 7. For the CDR3, the DNA is TGTGCCAGTAGTCTACGACAGGGCATTCAGCCCCAGCATTTT. The encoded protein is CASSLRQGIQPQHF.

The chain carries TRBV5-8 and TRBJ1-2; 9 bases fit TRBD1. Germline CDR1 SGHTS, CDR2 YDEGEE. There are 17 residues in the CDR3. After removal of 4 bases from V and 0 bases from J, the junction contained 10 bases not matched to a gene. The CDR3: CASSTRTGARSNYGYTF. Written as DNA, the CDR3 is TGTGCCAGCAGCACGAGGACAGGGGCGCGATCTAACTATGGCTACACCTTC. Supplemented by reference TRBV5-8 and TRBJ1-2, the full variable domain reads EAGVTQSPTHLIKTRGQQATLRCSPISGHTSVYWYQQALGLGLQFLLWYDEGEERNRGNFPPRFSGRQFPNYSSELNVNALELEDSALYLCASSTRTGARSNYGYTFGSGTRLTVV.

The V and J genes are TRBV21-1 and TRBJ1-2; TRBD1, the D gene given by the table, was not confirmed from the DNA. TRBV21-1 represents a pseudogene. The CDR3 has 14 residues. The CDR3 DNA reads TGTGCCAGCAGCAAAGGGTACAGCAACTATGGCTACACCTTC. Encoded protein: CASSKGYSNYGYTF.

J is TRBJ2-7 and V is TRBV5-1; 9 nucleotides align to TRBD1. Trimming at V came to 4 bases and at J to 1 base, leaving 12 bases not matched to a gene. The CDR3 sequence is 17 residues long. The V gene's germline CDR1 is SGHRS and CDR2 YFSETQ. The CDR3 spells CASSGVRTGDLSYEQYF. The CDR3 DNA reads as TGCGCCAGCAGCGGAGTACGGACAGGGGATTTATCCTACGAGCAGTACTTC.

Comment on this clone: A read error may produce the germline difference seen at one junction end. The genes are TRBV27 and TRBJ2-5; D is perhaps TRBD1 (5 bases). The CDR3 is 15 residues long. Germline V gene sequence: CDR1 MNHEY, CDR2 SMNVEV (reference sequence). The DNA of the CDR3 is TGTGCCAGCAGGTTATCCAGGGTGTACCAAGAGACCCAGTACTTC. As protein: CASRLSRVYQETQYF.

The chain carries TRBV7-8 and TRBJ1-2; TRBD1 matches 7 bases. The V and J ends lost 1 base and 4 bases, in that order; junction bases with no gene match: 3. This CDR3 contains 14 residues. Germline V gene data show CDR1 as SGHVS and CDR2 as FQNEAQ. The CDR3 region has the DNA TGTGCCAGCAGCTTAGATGACAGGGCCTATGGCTACACCTTC. Its translation is CASSLDDRAYGYTF.

The J gene is TRBJ1-4, the V gene TRBV27; a weak D match, TRBD1 (6 bases). The CDR3 length is 14 residues. The V and J ends lost 4 bases and 0 bases respectively, with 6 bases between them. Germline V lookup: CDR1 MNHEY, CDR2 SMNVEV (reference sequence). Here the CDR3 DNA reads TGTGCCAGCAGTTCAGGGGCAACTAATGAAAAACTGTTTTTT. Amino acids: CASSSGATNEKLFF.

The chain links TRBV6-5 to TRBJ1-5; D perhaps matches TRBD1 (5 bases). This CDR3 is built from 15 residues. V was shortened by 0 bases and J by 6 bases, with 12 bases between the two germline ends. The germline gives CDR1 MNHEY, CDR2 SVGAGI. The CDR3 DNA reads TGTGCCAGCAGTTACTCGGGACTGGGGGGTCAGCCCCAGCATTTT. As protein: CASSYSGLGGQPQHF.

The chain is built from TRBV25-1 and TRBJ1-2; TRBD1 matches 7 bases. This CDR3 has 14 residues. CDR1 is MGHDK and CDR2 is SYGVNS in the germline V gene. V was clipped by 1 base and J by 5 bases; unmatched bases: 4. As DNA, the CDR3 is TGTGCCAGCAGTGAATTGACAGGGAAATATGGCTACACCTTC. Its translation: CASSELTGKYGYTF.

This clone was counted between two and nine times. The chain joins TRBV5-5 to TRBJ2-2; D is uncertain. The CDR3 contains 15 residues. The germline V and J ends were trimmed by 0 bases and 0 bases, with 6 bases remaining between them. Looked up from germline, CDR1 is SGHKS and CDR2 is YYEKEE (reference sequence). The CDR3 bases are TGTGCCAGCAGCTTGGGGAGAACGAACACCGGGGAGCTGTTTTTT. Translating gives CASSLGRTNTGELFF.

The chain couples TRBV9 to TRBJ2-1; D remains ambiguous. This CDR3 region has 13 residues. V was cut by 3 bases and J by 8 bases, with 12 bases left in between. Germline lookup yields CDR1 SGDLS and CDR2 YYNGEE. In DNA form, the CDR3 reads TGTGCCAGCAGCGGAGCCCTAGACTATGAGCAGTTCTTC. Translated, it gives CASSGALDYEQFF.

The chain combines TRBV15 with TRBJ1-4; 9 nucleotides align to TRBD1. CDR1 and CDR2 (germline): LNHNV, YYDKDF (reference sequence). With 6 bases clipped from V and 10 bases from J, the junction kept 9 bases outside the gene matches. The CDR3 consists of 14 residues. CDR3 protein: CATSRDRENGKLFF. For the CDR3, the DNA is TGTGCCACCAGTAGGGACAGGGAAAACGGAAAACTGTTTTTT.

The chain uses TRBV6-1 and TRBJ2-7, with TRBD1 identical over 8 bases. The CDR3 contains 15 residues. V was clipped by 3 bases and J by 3 bases; unmatched bases: 7. Germline V CDR1 and CDR2: MNHNS, SASEGT. CDR3 in amino acids: CASSEYTDRDYEQYF. The CDR3 DNA is TGTGCCAGCAGTGAGTATACGGACAGGGACTACGAGCAGTACTTC.

J is TRBJ1-2 and V is TRBV14; 9 positions agree with TRBD1. The CDR3 spans 15 residues. V was clipped by 5 bases and J by 0 bases; unmatched bases: 4. Germline V lookup: CDR1 SGHDN, CDR2 FVKESK. CDR3 in amino acids: CASSDRDRANYGYTF. The CDR3 nucleotides read TGTGCCAGCAGCGACCGGGACAGGGCTAACTATGGCTACACCTTC.

The chain links TRBV7-8 to TRBJ1-5, with D tentatively TRBD1 (5 bases). Germline V gene data show CDR1 as SGHVS and CDR2 as FQNEAQ. The CDR3 length is 13 residues. The V and J ends lost 1 base and 6 bases respectively, with 7 bases between them. The CDR3 sequence is CASSLVDSQPQHF. The CDR3 region has the DNA TGTGCCAGCAGCTTAGTAGACAGTCAGCCCCAGCATTTT.

The chain employs TRBV4-2 and TRBJ2-7; possibly TRBD2 for D (6 bases). Trimming removed 0 bases from V and 1 base from J, with 13 bases in between. CDR1 LGHNA and CDR2 YNFKEQ come from the germline V gene. This CDR3 is built from 16 residues. CDR3 in amino acids: CASSQDGAGPSYEQYF. The CDR3 nucleotides read TGTGCCAGCAGCCAAGATGGAGCGGGCCCTTCCTACGAGCAGTACTTC.

In this sample, this clone turned up once. This chain joins TRBV5-1 and TRBJ2-5, with TRBD1 as a possible D gene (6 bases). This CDR3 spans 15 amino acids. Germline lookup yields CDR1 SGHRS and CDR2 YFSETQ. V was clipped by 3 bases and J by 2 bases, with 14 bases between them. DNA of the CDR3: TGCGCCAGCAGCTCATCCGGGACAATGCAAGAGACCCAGTACTTC. Its protein product is CASSSSGTMQETQYF.

The rearrangement links TRBV6-5 to TRBJ2-3; perhaps TRBD2 as D (6 bases). The CDR3 totals 15 residues. The germline gives CDR1 MNHEY, CDR2 SVGAGI. V was clipped by 6 bases and J by 2 bases, with 15 bases between them. In nucleotides, the CDR3 is TGTGCCAGCAGCAAAGCGGGCTACCTCACAGATACGCAGTATTTT. Protein product: CASSKAGYLTDTQYF.

The chain employs TRBV5-4 and TRBJ1-2; 11 bases agree with TRBD1. V was pared by 4 bases and J by 6 bases, with 2 bases of the junction left unmatched. CDR3 length: 13 residues. Germline loops: CDR1 SGHNT, CDR2 YYREEE (reference sequence). The chain's CDR3 is CASSRTGGDGYTF. The CDR3 nucleotides read TGTGCCAGCAGCCGGACAGGGGGCGATGGCTACACCTTC. The whole variable domain, remainder taken from reference TRBV5-4 and TRBJ1-2, is ETGVTQSPTHLIKTRGQQVTLRCSSQSGHNTVSWYQQALGQGPQFIFQYYREEENGRGNFPPRFSGLQFPNYSSELNVNALELDDSALYLCASSRTGGDGYTFGSGTRLTVV.

The genes are TRBV11-2 and TRBJ1-5; TRBD1 agrees at 9 bases. J lost 6 bases, V lost 5 bases, and 11 bases had no gene match. This CDR3 region has 16 residues. CDR1 is SGHAT and CDR2 is FQNNGV in the germline V gene. The CDR3 bases are TGTGCCAGCAGCCGGACGGGGACAGGGCAGGTTCAGCCCCAGCATTTT. Its translation: CASSRTGTGQVQPQHF. The full variable domain, in which reference TRBV11-2 and TRBJ1-5 provide the parts outside the CDR3, is EAGVAQSPRYKIIEKRQSVAFWCNPISGHATLYWYQQILGQGPKLLIQFQNNGVVDDSQLPKDRFSAERLKGVDSTLKIQPAKLEDSAVYLCASSRTGTGQVQPQHFGDGTRLSIL.

The V and J genes are TRBV6-5 and TRBJ1-1; D possibly corresponds to TRBD1 (5 bases). The V gene lost 7 bases and the J gene lost 5 bases, with 20 bases spanning the gap. CDR1 is MNHEY and CDR2 is SVGAGI in the germline V gene. The CDR3 is made up of 15 amino acids. CDR3 nucleotide sequence: TGTGCCAGCATCAATCGCCTCGGGGGGGATACTGAAGCTTTCTTT. Protein: CASINRLGGDTEAFF.

The rearrangement joins TRBV9 to TRBJ1-1, with D possibly matching TRBD1 (5 bases). V shed 3 bases and J shed 10 bases, with 13 bases lying between them. This CDR3 comprises 12 residues. Germline V gene data show CDR1 as SGDLS and CDR2 as YYNGEE. The CDR3 region has the DNA TGTGCCAGCAGCGGTGGGGGACTAGGAGCTTTCTTT. Encoded protein: CASSGGGLGAFF.

This clone is a singleton in its sample. J is TRBJ1-2 and V is TRBV29-1; TRBD1 agrees at 8 bases. This CDR3 spans 14 amino acids. The junction had 7 bases not matched to a gene; V was cut back by 2 bases and J by 5 bases. Germline V lookup: CDR1 SQVTM, CDR2 ANQGSEA. CDR3 sequence (DNA): TGCAGCGTTGAATTAGGAACAGGGGGGTATGGCTACACCTTC. Protein: CSVELGTGGYGYTF. The variable domain in full, with the rest retrieved from reference TRBV29-1 and TRBJ1-2, is SAVISQKPSRDICQRGTSLTIQCQVDSQVTMMFWYRQQPGQSLTLIATANQGSEATYESGFVIDKFPISRPNLTFSTLTVSNMSPEDSSIYLCSVELGTGGYGYTFGSGTRLTVV.

The gene calls are TRBV5-1 and TRBJ2-7; possibly TRBD1 for D (6 bases). Germline lookup yields CDR1 SGHRS and CDR2 YFSETQ. V lost 5 bases and J 5 bases, leaving 20 bases between the germline ends. This CDR3 region has 15 residues. The CDR3 region has the DNA TGCGCCAGCAGGAATGGACAGTCCCTCTTGGACGAGCAGTACTTC. Translated, it gives CASRNGQSLLDEQYF.

J is TRBJ2-3 and V is TRBV7-6; 8 bases line up with TRBD1. Per germline, CDR1 SGHVS and CDR2 FNYEAQ. The CDR3 sequence is 15 residues long. V was clipped by 3 bases and J by 4 bases; unmatched bases: 6. The chain's CDR3 is CASSLAGGAADTQYF. In nucleotides, the CDR3 is TGTGCCAGCAGCTTGGCAGGGGGCGCAGCAGATACGCAGTATTTT.